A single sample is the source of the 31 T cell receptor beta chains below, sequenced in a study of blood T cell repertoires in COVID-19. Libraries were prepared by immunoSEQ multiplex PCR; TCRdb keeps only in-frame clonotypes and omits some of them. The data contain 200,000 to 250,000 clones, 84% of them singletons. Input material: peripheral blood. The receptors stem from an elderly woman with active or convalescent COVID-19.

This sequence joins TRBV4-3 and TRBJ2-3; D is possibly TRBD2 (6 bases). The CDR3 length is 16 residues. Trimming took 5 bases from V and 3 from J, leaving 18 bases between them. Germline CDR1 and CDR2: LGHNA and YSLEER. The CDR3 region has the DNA TGCGCCAGCAGCGCATCTCCGGACGCGGGGACAGATACGCAGTATTTT. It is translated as CASSASPDAGTDTQYF.

The chain's CDR3 is CASSPEGSPPTIYF. The CDR3 DNA is TGTGCCAGCTCACCAGAGGGTTCCCCTCCGACCATATATTTT. J is TRBJ1-3 and V is TRBV18; D unclear. The V end was cut by 2 bases, the J end by 10 bases, with 15 bases between. There are 14 residues in the CDR3. Germline V gene data show CDR1 as KGHSH and CDR2 as LQKENI.

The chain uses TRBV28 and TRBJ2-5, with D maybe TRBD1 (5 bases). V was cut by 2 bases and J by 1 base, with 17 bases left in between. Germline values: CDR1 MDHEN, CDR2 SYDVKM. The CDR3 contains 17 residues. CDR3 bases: TGTGCCAGCAGTTTAACGGGTCAGGGAAGGGGCCAAGAGACCCAGTACTTC. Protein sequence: CASSLTGQGRGQETQYF.

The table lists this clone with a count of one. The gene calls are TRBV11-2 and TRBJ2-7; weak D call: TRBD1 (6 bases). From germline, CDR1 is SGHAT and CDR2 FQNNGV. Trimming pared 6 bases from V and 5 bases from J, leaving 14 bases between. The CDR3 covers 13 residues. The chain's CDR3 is CASSFVGAHEQYF. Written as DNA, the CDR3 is TGTGCCAGCAGTTTTGTGGGGGCCCACGAGCAGTACTTC.

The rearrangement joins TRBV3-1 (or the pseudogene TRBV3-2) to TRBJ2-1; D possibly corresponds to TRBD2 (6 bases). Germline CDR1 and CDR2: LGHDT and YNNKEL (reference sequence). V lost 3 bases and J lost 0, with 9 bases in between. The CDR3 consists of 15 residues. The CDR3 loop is CASSQDYFSYNEQFF. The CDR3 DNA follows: TGTGCCAGCAGCCAGGACTATTTCTCCTACAATGAGCAGTTCTTC.

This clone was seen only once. CDR3 sequence (DNA): TGCGCCAGCAGCTTAACGACTACCTCCTACAATGAGCAGTTCTTC. It specifies CASSLTTTSYNEQFF. The V and J genes are TRBV5-1 and TRBJ2-1, with D perhaps TRBD2 (5 bases). The CDR3 extends over 15 amino acids. Germline CDR1 reads SGHRS; CDR2 reads YFSETQ. Trimming cost V 2 bases and J 0 bases, with 9 bases left between them.

The chain's CDR3 is CASRGPRLSDTQYF. The CDR3 nucleotides read TGTGCCAGTAGGGGGCCAAGGCTCTCAGATACGCAGTATTTT. V is TRBV5-6 and J is TRBJ2-3; 7 nucleotides align to TRBD1. Per the germline V gene, CDR1 is SGHDT and CDR2 is YYEEEE. The CDR3 is 14 residues long. V lost 8 bases to trimming and J lost 4 bases; unmatched junction nucleotides: 10.

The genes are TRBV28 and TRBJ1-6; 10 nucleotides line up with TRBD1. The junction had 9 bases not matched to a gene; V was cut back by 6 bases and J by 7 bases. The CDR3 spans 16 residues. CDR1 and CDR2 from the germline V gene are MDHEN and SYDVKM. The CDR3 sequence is CASRDAGTGDNSPLHF. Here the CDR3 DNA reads TGTGCCAGCAGAGACGCCGGGACAGGGGACAATTCACCCCTCCACTTT.

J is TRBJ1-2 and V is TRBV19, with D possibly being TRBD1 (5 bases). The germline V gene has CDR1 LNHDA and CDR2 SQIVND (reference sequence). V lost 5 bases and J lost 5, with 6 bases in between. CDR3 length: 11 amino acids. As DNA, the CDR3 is TGTGCCAGTAGTGCAGGGTATGGCTACACCTTC. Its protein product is CASSAGYGYTF.

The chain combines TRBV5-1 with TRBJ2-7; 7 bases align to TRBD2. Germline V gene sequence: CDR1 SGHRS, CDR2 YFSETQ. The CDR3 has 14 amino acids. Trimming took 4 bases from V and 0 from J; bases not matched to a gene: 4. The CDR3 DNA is TGCGCCAGCAGCGGTACTAGCGTCTCCTACGAGCAGTACTTC. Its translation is CASSGTSVSYEQYF.

CDR3 loop: CASSIQGTNEKLFF. Written as DNA, the CDR3 is TGTGCCAGTAGTATACAGGGAACTAATGAAAAACTGTTTTTT. This chain links TRBV19 with TRBJ1-4, with D tentatively TRBD1 (5 bases). This CDR3 has 14 amino acids. Trimming took off 2 bases at V and 1 base at J, with 5 bases between the two ends. Per germline, CDR1 LNHDA and CDR2 SQIVND (reference sequence).

The CDR3 sequence is CAWSVGAETQYF. DNA of the CDR3: TGTGCCTGGAGTGTTGGAGCGGAAACGCAGTATTTT. The chain has TRBV30 and TRBJ2-3; D possibly corresponds to TRBD2 (5 bases). Germline lookup yields CDR1 GTSNPN and CDR2 SVGIG (reference sequence). CDR3 length: 12 amino acids. V lost 0 bases and J 9 bases, leaving 10 bases between the germline ends.

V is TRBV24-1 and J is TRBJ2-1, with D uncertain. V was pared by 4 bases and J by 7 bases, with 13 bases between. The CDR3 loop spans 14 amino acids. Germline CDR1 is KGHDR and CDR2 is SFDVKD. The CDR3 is CATSDPAGSNEQFF. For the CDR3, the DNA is TGTGCCACCAGTGACCCAGCCGGGTCTAATGAGCAGTTCTTC.

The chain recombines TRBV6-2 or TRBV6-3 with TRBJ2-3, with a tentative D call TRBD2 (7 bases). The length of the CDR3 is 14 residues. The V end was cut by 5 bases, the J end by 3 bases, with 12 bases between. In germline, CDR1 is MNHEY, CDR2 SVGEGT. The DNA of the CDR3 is TGTGCCAGCAGTGACGGGGGGCGGACAGATACGCAGTATTTT. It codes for CASSDGGRTDTQYF.

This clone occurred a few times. CDR3 nucleotide sequence: TGCAGCGTACTCAGGGACTTGAACACTGAAGCTTTCTTT. Translated, it gives CSVLRDLNTEAFF. The chain carries TRBV29-1 and TRBJ1-1; D is possibly TRBD1 (5 bases). Germline V gives CDR1 SQVTM, CDR2 ANQGSEA. V was clipped by 6 bases and J by 0 bases, with 11 bases between them. This CDR3 contains 13 residues.

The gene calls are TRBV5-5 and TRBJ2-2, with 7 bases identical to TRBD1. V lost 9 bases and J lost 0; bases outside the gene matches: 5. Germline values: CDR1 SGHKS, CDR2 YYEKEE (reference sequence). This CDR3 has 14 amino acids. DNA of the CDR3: TGTGCCACACGGGACAGCTCGAACACCGGGGAGCTGTTTTTT. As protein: CATRDSSNTGELFF.

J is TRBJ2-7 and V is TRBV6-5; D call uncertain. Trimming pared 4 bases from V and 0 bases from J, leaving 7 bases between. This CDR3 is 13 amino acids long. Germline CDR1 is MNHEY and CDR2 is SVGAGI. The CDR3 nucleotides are TGTGCCAGCAGTTCCCCGAGCTCCTACGAGCAGTACTTC. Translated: CASSSPSSYEQYF.

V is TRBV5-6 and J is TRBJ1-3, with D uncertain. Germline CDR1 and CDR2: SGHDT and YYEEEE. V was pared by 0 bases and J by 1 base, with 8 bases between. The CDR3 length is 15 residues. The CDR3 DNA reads TGTGCCAGCAGCTTGGGGCCCGGGTCTGGAAACACCATATATTTT. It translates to CASSLGPGSGNTIYF.

The CDR3 nucleotides are TGTGCCAGCAGTCCCCAGATAGCGGGGGGGCCGTATGAGACCCAGTACTTC. Translating gives CASSPQIAGGPYETQYF. The rearrangement links TRBV27 to TRBJ2-5; 11 bases agree with TRBD2. Trimming at V came to 5 bases and at J to 5 bases, leaving 13 bases not matched to a gene. The CDR3 extends over 17 amino acids. The germline V gene encodes CDR1 MNHEY and CDR2 SMNVEV (reference sequence).

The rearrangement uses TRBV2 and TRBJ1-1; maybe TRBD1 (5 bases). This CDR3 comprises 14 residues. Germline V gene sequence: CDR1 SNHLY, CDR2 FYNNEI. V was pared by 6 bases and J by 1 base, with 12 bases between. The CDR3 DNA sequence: TGTGCCAGCAGCGCAGGGTCCGCGAACACTGAAGCTTTCTTT. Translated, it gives CASSAGSANTEAFF.

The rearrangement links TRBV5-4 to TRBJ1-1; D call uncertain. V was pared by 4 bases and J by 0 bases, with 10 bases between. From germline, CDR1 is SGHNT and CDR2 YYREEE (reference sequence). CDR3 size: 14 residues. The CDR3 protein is CASSPDFMNTEAFF. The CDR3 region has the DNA TGTGCCAGCAGCCCAGACTTTATGAACACTGAAGCTTTCTTT.

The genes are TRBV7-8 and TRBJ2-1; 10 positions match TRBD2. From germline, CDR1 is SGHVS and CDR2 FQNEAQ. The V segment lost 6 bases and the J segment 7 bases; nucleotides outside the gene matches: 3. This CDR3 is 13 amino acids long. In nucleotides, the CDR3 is TGTGCCAGCAGGCGTAGCGGGGGGAATGAGCAGTTCTTC. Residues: CASRRSGGNEQFF.

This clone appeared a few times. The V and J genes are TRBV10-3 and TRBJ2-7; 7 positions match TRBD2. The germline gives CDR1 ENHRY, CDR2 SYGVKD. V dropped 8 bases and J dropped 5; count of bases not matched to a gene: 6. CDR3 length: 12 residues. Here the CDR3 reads CAIAAGVNEQYF. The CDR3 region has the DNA TGTGCCATCGCCGCGGGAGTTAACGAGCAGTACTTC.

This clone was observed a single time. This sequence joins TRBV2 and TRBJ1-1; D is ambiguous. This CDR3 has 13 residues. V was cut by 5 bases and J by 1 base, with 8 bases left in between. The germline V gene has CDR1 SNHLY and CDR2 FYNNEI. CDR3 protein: CASSYTRNTEAFF. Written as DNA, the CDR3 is TGTGCCAGCAGTTACACAAGGAACACTGAAGCTTTCTTT.

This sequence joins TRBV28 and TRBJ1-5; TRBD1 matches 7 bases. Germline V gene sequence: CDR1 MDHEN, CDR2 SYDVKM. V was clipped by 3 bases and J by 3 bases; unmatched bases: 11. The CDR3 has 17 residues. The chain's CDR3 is CASSFLVGQNVNQPQHF. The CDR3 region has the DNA TGTGCCAGCAGTTTTCTGGTGGGACAGAACGTCAATCAGCCCCAGCATTTT. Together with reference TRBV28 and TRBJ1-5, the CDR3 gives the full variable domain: DVKVTQSSRYLVKRTGEKVFLECVQDMDHENMFWYRQDPGLGLRLIYFSYDVKMKEKGDIPEGYSVSREKKERFSLILESASTNQTSMYLCASSFLVGQNVNQPQHFGDGTRLSIL.

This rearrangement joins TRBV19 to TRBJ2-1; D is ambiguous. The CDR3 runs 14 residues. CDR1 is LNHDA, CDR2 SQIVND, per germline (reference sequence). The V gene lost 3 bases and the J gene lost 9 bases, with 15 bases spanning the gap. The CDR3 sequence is CASSMSGLAVEQFF. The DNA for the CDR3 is TGTGCCAGTAGTATGTCCGGTTTAGCAGTTGAGCAGTTCTTC.

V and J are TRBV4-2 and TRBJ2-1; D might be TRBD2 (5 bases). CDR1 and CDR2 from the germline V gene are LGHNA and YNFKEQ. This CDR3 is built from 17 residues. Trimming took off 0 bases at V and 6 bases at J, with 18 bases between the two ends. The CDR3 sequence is CASSQELASRGSNEQFF. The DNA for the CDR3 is TGTGCCAGCAGCCAAGAGTTAGCTAGCCGGGGATCCAATGAGCAGTTCTTC.

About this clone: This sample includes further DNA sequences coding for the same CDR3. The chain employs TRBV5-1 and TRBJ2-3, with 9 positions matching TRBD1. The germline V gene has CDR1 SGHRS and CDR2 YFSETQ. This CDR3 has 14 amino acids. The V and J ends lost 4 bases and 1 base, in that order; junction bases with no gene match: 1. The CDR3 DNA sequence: TGCGCCAGCAGCAGGACAGGGGGCACAGATACGCAGTATTTT. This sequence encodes CASSRTGGTDTQYF.

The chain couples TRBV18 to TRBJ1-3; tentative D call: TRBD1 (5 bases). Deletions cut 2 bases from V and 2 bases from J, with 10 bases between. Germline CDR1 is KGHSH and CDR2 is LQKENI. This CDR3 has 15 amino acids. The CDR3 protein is CASSPSRDPGNTIYF. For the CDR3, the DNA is TGTGCCAGCTCACCAAGCAGGGATCCTGGAAACACCATATATTTT.

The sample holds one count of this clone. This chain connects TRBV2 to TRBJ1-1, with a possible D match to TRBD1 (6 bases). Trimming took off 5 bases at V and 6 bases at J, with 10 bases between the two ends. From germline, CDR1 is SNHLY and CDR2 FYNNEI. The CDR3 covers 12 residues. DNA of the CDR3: TGTGCCAGCAGTATACAGGGTCCTGAAGCTTTCTTT. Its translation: CASSIQGPEAFF.

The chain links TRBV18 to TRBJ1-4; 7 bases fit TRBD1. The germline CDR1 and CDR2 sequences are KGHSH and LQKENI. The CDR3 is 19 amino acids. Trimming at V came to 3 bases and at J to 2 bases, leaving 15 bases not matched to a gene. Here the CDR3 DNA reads TGTGCCAGCTCACCGTCAAGACCTCGTCAACAGGGGACTAATGAAAAACTGTTTTTT. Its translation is CASSPSRPRQQGTNEKLFF.